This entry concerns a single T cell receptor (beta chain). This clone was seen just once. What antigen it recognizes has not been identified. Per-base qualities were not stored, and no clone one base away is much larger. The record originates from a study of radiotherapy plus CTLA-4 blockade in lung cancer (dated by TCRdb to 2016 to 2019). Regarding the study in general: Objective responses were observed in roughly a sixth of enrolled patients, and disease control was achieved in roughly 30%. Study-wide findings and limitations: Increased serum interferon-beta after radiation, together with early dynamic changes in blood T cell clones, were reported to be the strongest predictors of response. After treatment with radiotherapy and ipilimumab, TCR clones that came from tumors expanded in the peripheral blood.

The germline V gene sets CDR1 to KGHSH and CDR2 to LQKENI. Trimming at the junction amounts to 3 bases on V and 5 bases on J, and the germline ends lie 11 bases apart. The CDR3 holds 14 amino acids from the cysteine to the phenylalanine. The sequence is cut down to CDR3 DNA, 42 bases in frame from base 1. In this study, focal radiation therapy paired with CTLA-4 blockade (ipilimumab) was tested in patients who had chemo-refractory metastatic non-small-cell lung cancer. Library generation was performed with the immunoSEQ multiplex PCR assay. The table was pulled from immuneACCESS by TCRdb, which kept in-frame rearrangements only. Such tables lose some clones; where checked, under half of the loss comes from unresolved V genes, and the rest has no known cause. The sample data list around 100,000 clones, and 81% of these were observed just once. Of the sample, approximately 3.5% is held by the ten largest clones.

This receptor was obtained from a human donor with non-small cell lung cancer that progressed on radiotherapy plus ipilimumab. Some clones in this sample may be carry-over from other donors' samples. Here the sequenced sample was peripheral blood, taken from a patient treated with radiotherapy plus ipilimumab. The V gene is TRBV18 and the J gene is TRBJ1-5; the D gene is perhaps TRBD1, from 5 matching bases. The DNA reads TGTGCCAGCTCACCCGGGACGGAACATCAGCCCCAGCATTTT. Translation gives CASSPGTEHQPQHF.